Listed here are 23 T cell receptor beta chains from one sample, sequenced in a study of human T cells and chemical hapten exposure. Documented time point: patch test 1, 2 weeks after DPC sensitization. The treatment: therapeutic diphenylcyclopropenone sensitization with weekly scalp DPC. TCRdb called the RACE reads again in MiXCR, with one record for every CDR3 protein. The profile shows around 100,000 distinct CDR3 sequences, 9.5% to 12% of them singletons. Sequenced material: whole blood, taken in connection with sensitization to the hapten diphenylcyclopropenone (DPC). These receptors originate from a woman aged 40 to 50 with alopecia areata. Some clones in this sample may be carry-over from other donors' samples.

The chain is built from TRBV19 and TRBJ1-4, with no clear D. The CDR3 contains 15 residues. Between the trimmed V and J ends, which lost 7 bases and 2 bases, there was a span of 14 bases. From germline, CDR1 is LNHDA and CDR2 SQIVND (reference sequence). The CDR3 reads CASITRGATNEKLFF. Here the CDR3 DNA reads TGTGCCAGTATTACCCGGGGAGCGACTAATGAAAAACTGTTTTTT. Filled out from reference TRBV19 and TRBJ1-4, the complete variable domain reads DGGITQSPKYLFRKEGQNVTLSCEQNLNHDAMYWYRQDPGQGLRLIYYSQIVNDFQKGDIAEGYSVSREKKESFPLTVTSAQKNPTAFYLCASITRGATNEKLFFGSGTQLSVL.

V is TRBV6-5 and J is TRBJ2-3, with a weak D call TRBD2 (5 bases). Between the trimmed V and J ends, which lost 0 bases and 4 bases, there was a span of 11 bases. The CDR3 spans 15 residues. The germline V gene has CDR1 MNHEY and CDR2 SVGAGI. CDR3: CASSYSSGPPDTQYF. In DNA form, the CDR3 reads TGTGCCAGCAGTTACTCGAGCGGACCACCAGATACGCAGTATTTT.

The chain links TRBV4-3 to TRBJ2-2; 14 bases fit TRBD2. V was pared by 1 base and J by 4 bases, with 2 bases of the junction left unmatched. Germline loops: CDR1 LGHNA, CDR2 YSLEER. There are 17 residues in the CDR3. CDR3 bases: TGCGCCAGCAGCCAAGGGGGACTAGCGGGGGCCACCGGGGAGCTGTTTTTT. Its translation is CASSQGGLAGATGELFF.

V gene TRBV11-3 combines with J gene TRBJ2-1; D possibly matches TRBD1 or TRBD2 (5 bases each). Germline CDR1 and CDR2: SGHNT and YENEEA. This CDR3 is 13 amino acids long. Trimming removed 8 bases from V and 8 bases from J, with 16 bases in between. The CDR3 sequence is CASGAGTGDEQFF. The CDR3 DNA sequence: TGTGCCAGCGGCGCCGGGACGGGCGATGAGCAGTTCTTC.

This clonotype has at least ten counts. The junction does not match germline at one end; this may be a read error. The chain joins TRBV20-1 to TRBJ2-6, with a tentative D call TRBD1 (6 bases). Germline lookup yields CDR1 DFQATT and CDR2 SNEGSKA (reference sequence). CDR3 length: 13 amino acids. In nucleotides, the CDR3 is TGCAGTGCTAGAGTCGGGACAACCAACGTCCTGATTTTC. Protein: CSARVGTTNVLIF.

Many counts were recorded for this clonotype. V usage is TRBV27 and J usage is TRBJ2-7; D uncertain. Trimming took 3 bases from V and 1 from J, leaving 13 bases between them. The CDR3 length is 15 residues. Germline assignment: CDR1 MNHEY and CDR2 SMNVEV (reference sequence). CDR3 coding DNA: TGTGCCAGCAGTTTTTATGGGCGGAATTCCTACGAGCAGTACTTC. This encodes CASSFYGRNSYEQYF.

This clonotype has at least ten counts. The chain employs TRBV30 and TRBJ1-2, with TRBD1 as a possible D gene (5 bases). The CDR3 covers 14 residues. CDR1 is GTSNPN and CDR2 is SVGIG in the germline V gene (reference sequence). V lost 2 bases and J lost 4, with 14 bases in between. The CDR3, as DNA: TGTGCCTGGAGTACCGGGACGGCGCTCTATGGCTACACCTTC. Translated: CAWSTGTALYGYTF.

This clonotype was picked up many times. The genes are TRBV20-1 and TRBJ2-5; D is ambiguous. Trimming stripped 3 bases from V and 3 bases from J, with 5 bases between. The germline CDR1 and CDR2 sequences are DFQATT and SNEGSKA (reference sequence). This CDR3 is 11 amino acids long. The CDR3 region is CSASEEETQYF. The CDR3 nucleotides are TGCAGTGCTAGTGAGGAAGAGACCCAGTACTTC.

This clonotype has only a few counts. The rearrangement joins TRBV28 to TRBJ1-4; TRBD1 aligns across 10 bases. The CDR3 sequence is 14 residues long. Germline V gives CDR1 MDHEN, CDR2 SYDVKM. After removal of 7 bases from V and 4 bases from J, the junction contained 3 bases not matched to a gene. For the CDR3, the DNA is TGTGCCAGCACCGGACAGGGGGATAATGAAAAACTGTTTTTT. Translated, it gives CASTGQGDNEKLFF.

This clonotype was picked up a small number of times. CDR3 bases: TGTGCCAGCAGCGACACGGCGGGGGGCTTTCTGAACACTGAAGCTTTCTTT. As protein: CASSDTAGGFLNTEAFF. This chain connects TRBV25-1 to TRBJ1-1; TRBD1 is a possible D gene (6 bases). Trimming took off 6 bases at V and 0 bases at J, with 20 bases between the two ends. This CDR3 spans 17 amino acids. Per the germline V gene, CDR1 is MGHDK and CDR2 is SYGVNS.

The chain links TRBV7-2 to TRBJ2-1; TRBD1 aligns across 8 bases. Germline V gene sequence: CDR1 SGHTA, CDR2 FQGNSA. This CDR3 spans 16 amino acids. V trimming: 1 base; J trimming: 6 bases; junction bases outside the gene matches: 8. CDR3 loop: CASSLGGTGMPNEQFF. DNA for the CDR3: TGTGCCAGCAGCTTAGGCGGGACAGGCATGCCCAATGAGCAGTTCTTC. Full variable domain (rest looked up from reference TRBV7-2 and TRBJ2-1): GAGVSQSPSNKVTEKGKDVELRCDPISGHTALYWYRQSLGQGLEFLIYFQGNSAPDKSGLPSDRFSAERTGGSVSTLTIQRTQQEDSAVYLCASSLGGTGMPNEQFFGPGTRLTVL.

The chain links TRBV11-2 to TRBJ2-5; TRBD2 matches at 8 bases. With V trimmed by 5 bases and J by 4 bases, 6 bases remained unmatched. The CDR3 has 14 residues. CDR1 SGHAT and CDR2 FQNNGV come from the germline V gene. For the CDR3, the DNA is TGTGCCAGCAGCCGACTCACTAGCGGAGAGACCCAGTACTTC. Its protein is CASSRLTSGETQYF. Supplemented by reference TRBV11-2 and TRBJ2-5, the full variable domain reads EAGVAQSPRYKIIEKRQSVAFWCNPISGHATLYWYQQILGQGPKLLIQFQNNGVVDDSQLPKDRFSAERLKGVDSTLKIQPAKLEDSAVYLCASSRLTSGETQYFGPGTRLLVL.

The V and J genes are TRBV5-8 and TRBJ2-3; D is unresolved. CDR1 and CDR2 (germline): SGHTS, YDEGEE. This CDR3 has 14 amino acids. V gave up 1 base and J gave up 2 bases, with 8 bases separating them. CDR3 DNA: TGTGCCAGCAGCTTGATACAGCCCACAGATACGCAGTATTTT. It specifies CASSLIQPTDTQYF.

This clonotype showed up just a few times. V is TRBV19 and J is TRBJ2-7; maybe TRBD1 (5 bases). The CDR3 runs to 13 residues. Deletions cut 3 bases from V and 7 bases from J, with 13 bases between. Germline CDR1 is LNHDA and CDR2 is SQIVND (reference sequence). The CDR3 bases are TGTGCCAGTAGTATTGGGGTAAGGGGAGAGCAGTACTTC. It specifies CASSIGVRGEQYF.

This clonotype was counted between two and nine times. The V gene is TRBV3-1, the J gene TRBJ2-5; 11 positions agree with TRBD2. The J segment lost 5 bases and the V segment lost 1 base, leaving 6 bases of the junction unmatched. The germline V gene encodes CDR1 LGHDT and CDR2 YNNKEL (reference sequence). This CDR3 region has 16 residues. CDR3 sequence reads: CASSQGTSGGSETQYF. The CDR3, as DNA: TGTGCCAGCAGCCAAGGAACTAGCGGGGGCTCGGAGACCCAGTACTTC.

This clonotype was detected ten times or more. The J gene is TRBJ2-7, the V gene TRBV6-2 or TRBV6-3; D is uncertain. Trimming pared 4 bases from V and 9 bases from J, leaving 16 bases between. Germline V gene sequence: CDR1 MNHEY, CDR2 SVGEGT. This CDR3 has 13 residues. CDR3 amino acids: CASSSIDSTRQYF. The CDR3 region has the DNA TGTGCCAGCAGTTCGATTGACTCTACGAGGCAGTACTTC.

Many counts were recorded for this clonotype. This CDR3 reads CAVEDRSSYEQYF. CDR3 DNA: TGTGCCGTCGAAGACAGGAGCTCCTACGAGCAGTACTTC. This sequence joins TRBV7-8 and TRBJ2-7; perhaps TRBD1 as D (6 bases). The CDR3 contains 13 residues. V was trimmed by 11 bases and J by 0 bases, leaving 14 bases between them. CDR1 and CDR2 from the germline V gene are SGHVS and FQNEAQ. Together with reference TRBV7-8 and TRBJ2-7, the CDR3 gives the full variable domain: GAGVSQSPRYKVAKRGQDVALRCDPISGHVSLFWYQQALGQGPEFLTYFQNEAQLDKSGLPSDRFFAERPEGSVSTLKIQRTQQEDSAVYLCAVEDRSSYEQYFGPGTRLTVT.

This clonotype showed up many times. CDR3 in DNA: TGTGCCAGCAGCTCCCCAAATGGGGGAGAATCCGAGCAGTACTTC. Its translation is CASSSPNGGESEQYF. The rearrangement links TRBV7-9 to TRBJ2-7, with D perhaps being TRBD1 or TRBD2 (5 bases each). The germline CDR1 and CDR2 sequences are SEHNR and FQNEAQ (reference sequence). Trimming removed 4 bases from V and 6 bases from J, with 19 bases in between. CDR3 length: 15 residues.

The genes are TRBV9 and TRBJ2-3; D is unresolved. This CDR3 is built from 16 residues. V lost 3 bases and J lost 0, with 14 bases in between. CDR1 and CDR2 from the germline V gene are SGDLS and YYNGEE. CDR3 bases: TGTGCCAGCAGCGCTAGTCCCATAATAAGCACAGATACGCAGTATTTT. Protein: CASSASPIISTDTQYF.

This clonotype occurred many times. The chain links TRBV20-1 to TRBJ2-1; D ambiguous. Germline values: CDR1 DFQATT, CDR2 SNEGSKA (reference sequence). This CDR3 comprises 14 residues. The germline V and J ends were trimmed by 0 bases and 0 bases, with 6 bases remaining between them. CDR3 region: CSARESGSYNEQFF. For the CDR3, the DNA is TGCAGTGCTAGAGAATCCGGCTCCTACAATGAGCAGTTCTTC.

At least ten counts were recorded for this clonotype. The V call is TRBV3-1, the J call TRBJ2-1; 11 bases agree with TRBD2. Germline trimming cut 2 bases from V and 4 bases from J; bases unmatched to any gene: 1. Germline CDR1 reads LGHDT; CDR2 reads YNNKEL (reference sequence). The CDR3 covers 15 residues. This CDR3 is CASSQTSGGYNEQFF. The CDR3 nucleotides are TGTGCCAGCAGCCAAACTAGCGGGGGTTACAATGAGCAGTTCTTC.

V gene TRBV9 combines with J gene TRBJ1-6; 8 bases map to TRBD1. CDR1 is SGDLS, CDR2 YYNGEE, per germline. This CDR3 is 14 amino acids long. The ends lost 3 bases at V and 7 bases at J; junction bases unmatched: 3. This CDR3 is CASSAWTGNSPLHF. DNA of the CDR3: TGTGCCAGCAGCGCCTGGACAGGGAATTCACCCCTCCACTTT. Full variable domain (outside the CDR3, taken from reference TRBV9 and TRBJ1-6): DSGVTQTPKHLITATGQRVTLRCSPRSGDLSVYWYQQSLDQGLQFLIQYYNGEERAKGNILERFSAQQFPDLHSELNLSSLELGDSALYFCASSAWTGNSPLHFGNGTRLTVT.

The chain is built from TRBV4-2 and TRBJ2-1; D possibly corresponds to TRBD2 (5 bases). Germline CDR1 is LGHNA and CDR2 is YNFKEQ. Trimming cost V 4 bases and J 2 bases, with 12 bases left between them. The CDR3 totals 15 residues. CDR3 residues: CASSPQASTYNEQFF. DNA for the CDR3: TGTGCCAGCAGCCCTCAAGCTAGCACCTACAATGAGCAGTTCTTC.